Shown below are 17 T cell receptor beta chains from a single sample sequenced in a study of vaccination and CD4 T cells after COVID-19. The antigens these receptors bind are not known. The Oncomine TCR Beta short-read assay generated sequence data from the DNA of cultured CD4+ T cells. TCRdb redid the calling of the PCR reads with MiXCR, one entry per CDR3 protein. This table holds approximately 7,600 distinct CDR3 sequences, more than 60% found once. Described treatment: roughly ten-day PBMC culture with coronavirus spike peptide pools or control peptides (ViraFEST assay). Sample: CD4+ T cells from blood, cultured in vitro. These receptors all stem from a human donor who had recovered from COVID-19.

This chain uses TRBV6-4 with TRBJ2-7; D unclear. CDR1 MRHNA and CDR2 SNTAGT come from the germline V gene. The CDR3 length is 14 residues. Between the trimmed V and J ends, which lost 6 bases and 0 bases, there was a span of 12 bases. The CDR3 DNA sequence: TGTGCCAGCAGGAAAGATTCTAGCTCCTACGAGCAGTACTTC. It is translated as CASRKDSSSYEQYF.

This chain joins TRBV20-1 and TRBJ1-1; 8 nucleotides match TRBD1. This CDR3 region has 13 residues. J lost 7 bases, V lost 6 bases, and 10 bases had no gene match. Per germline, CDR1 DFQATT and CDR2 SNEGSKA (reference sequence). The CDR3 loop is CSAQKQGVHEAFF. The CDR3 bases are TGCAGTGCGCAGAAACAGGGGGTTCATGAAGCTTTCTTT.

The V and J genes are TRBV5-1 and TRBJ1-1; D gene ambiguous. Trimming cost V 1 base and J 0 bases, with 13 bases left between them. The CDR3 covers 16 residues. Germline values: CDR1 SGHRS, CDR2 YFSETQ. CDR3 sequence (DNA): TGCGCCAGCAGCTTGTCGGCAGGTAGGATGAACACTGAAGCTTTCTTT. Its translation is CASSLSAGRMNTEAFF.

The CDR3 reads CASSGQGGGNQPQHF. DNA for the CDR3: TGTGCCAGCAGTGGACAGGGGGGTGGCAATCAGCCCCAGCATTTT. This chain links TRBV6-1 with TRBJ1-5; 9 bases are shared with TRBD1. J gave up 2 bases and V 4 bases, and 3 bases lay outside the gene matches. This CDR3 comprises 15 residues. Germline CDR1 reads MNHNS; CDR2 reads SASEGT.

The V call is TRBV6-1, the J call TRBJ2-2; D call uncertain. Germline V lookup: CDR1 MNHNS, CDR2 SASEGT. The CDR3 extends over 12 amino acids. Trimming shortened V by 6 bases and J by 6 bases, and 8 bases separated the two germline ends. DNA for the CDR3: TGTGCCAGCAGCCCCGATCCCGGGGAGCTGTTTTTT. Translating gives CASSPDPGELFF.

This chain links TRBV19 with TRBJ1-2; D gene ambiguous. The CDR3 has 13 residues. Deletions cut 4 bases from V and 2 bases from J, with 8 bases between. Germline V gene sequence: CDR1 LNHDA, CDR2 SQIVND (reference sequence). The chain's CDR3 is CASSTQLNYGYTF. CDR3 in DNA: TGTGCCAGTAGTACACAGTTAAACTATGGCTACACCTTC.

This chain links TRBV6-5 with TRBJ1-2; D not resolved. The CDR3 sequence is 14 residues long. V gave up 2 bases and J gave up 7 bases, with 14 bases separating them. Looked up from germline, CDR1 is MNHEY and CDR2 is SVGAGI. CDR3 coding DNA: TGTGCCAGCAGTTACACCGGGTCTAGAGTTGGCTACACCTTC. This encodes CASSYTGSRVGYTF.

Only one count was recorded for this clonotype. The chain uses TRBV6-1 and TRBJ1-1; no reliable D call. The CDR3 is 11 residues long. CDR1 is MNHNS and CDR2 is SASEGT in the germline V gene. Trimming pared 7 bases from V and 5 bases from J, leaving 8 bases between. The CDR3 DNA reads TGTGCCAGCACCATCAAGACTGAAGCTTTCTTT. The encoded protein is CASTIKTEAFF.

This chain uses TRBV6-1 with TRBJ2-7; no clear D gene. Germline V CDR1 and CDR2: MNHNS, SASEGT. The V gene lost 1 base and the J gene lost 11 bases, with 9 bases spanning the gap. The CDR3 contains 11 residues. The CDR3 loop reads CASSEGGVEYF. The CDR3, as DNA: TGTGCCAGCAGTGAAGGTGGGGTGGAGTACTTC.

This clonotype appeared once. The chain uses TRBV19 and TRBJ1-2; D perhaps matches TRBD1 (6 bases). The CDR3 covers 14 residues. Germline assignment: CDR1 LNHDA and CDR2 SQIVND (reference sequence). Trimming cost V 4 bases and J 14 bases, with 23 bases left between them. The CDR3 DNA reads TGTGCCAGTAGTACCCCCCGGACACCAGGGGCTCAGACCTTC. This codes for CASSTPRTPGAQTF.

The chain couples TRBV7-2 to TRBJ2-3; D gene ambiguous. With 0 bases removed from V and 4 bases from J, the gap between germline ends came to 5 bases. This CDR3 spans 13 amino acids. Germline lookup yields CDR1 SGHTA and CDR2 FQGNSA. The CDR3 spells CASSLARPDTQYF. The CDR3 DNA sequence: TGTGCCAGCAGCTTAGCCCGTCCAGATACGCAGTATTTT.

The V gene is TRBV7-2, the J gene TRBJ2-7; 8 bases are a match to TRBD2. This CDR3 has 15 amino acids. V trimming: 5 bases; J trimming: 2 bases; junction bases outside the gene matches: 8. Per the germline V gene, CDR1 is SGHTA and CDR2 is FQGNSA. For the CDR3, the DNA is TGTGCCAGCAGCCTAGGTTCGGGACTAGCCTACGAGCAGTACTTC. Translating it yields CASSLGSGLAYEQYF.

This clonotype was seen a single time. V usage is TRBV19 and J usage is TRBJ1-5, with a tentative D call TRBD1 (5 bases). There are 15 residues in the CDR3. Germline V CDR1 and CDR2: LNHDA, SQIVND (reference sequence). V was pared by 6 bases and J by 7 bases, with 19 bases between. CDR3 nucleotide sequence: TGTGCCAGTAGGCCCCCCGAAGGACAATGGCAGCCCCAGCATTTT. Translation: CASRPPEGQWQPQHF.

The rearrangement links TRBV19 to TRBJ2-5; TRBD2 agrees at 8 bases. J gave up 5 bases and V 6 bases, and 5 bases lay outside the gene matches. The CDR3 has 13 amino acids. Germline V gives CDR1 LNHDA, CDR2 SQIVND (reference sequence). Here the CDR3 reads CASRRTGGETQYF. The CDR3 nucleotides are TGTGCCAGTAGGCGCACGGGGGGGGAGACCCAGTACTTC.

This clonotype was detected only once. The chain is built from TRBV20-1 and TRBJ1-1, with D hard to call. This CDR3 comprises 13 residues. Per the germline V gene, CDR1 is DFQATT and CDR2 is SNEGSKA (reference sequence). Trimming removed 6 bases from V and 1 base from J, with 12 bases in between. This CDR3 reads CSARRAGNTEAFF. CDR3 coding DNA: TGCAGTGCCCGTCGGGCGGGGAACACTGAAGCTTTCTTT.

The chain links TRBV5-1 to TRBJ2-1; 10 bases map to TRBD2. The CDR3 has 16 amino acids. V shed 1 base and J 0 bases; nucleotides not matched to a gene: 1. CDR1 is SGHRS and CDR2 is YFSETQ in the germline V gene. CDR3 protein: CASSLPSGSSYNEQFF. Here the CDR3 DNA reads TGCGCCAGCAGCTTGCCTAGCGGGAGCTCCTACAATGAGCAGTTCTTC.

V and J are TRBV7-2 and TRBJ2-1, with TRBD2 identical over 8 bases. The V and J ends lost 5 bases and 4 bases, in that order; junction bases with no gene match: 16. CDR3 size: 18 residues. In germline, CDR1 is SGHTA, CDR2 FQGNSA. The CDR3 bases are TGTGCCAGCAGCCTATCCCCGCTAAGCGGGAGACCTTACAATGAGCAGTTCTTC. The encoded protein is CASSLSPLSGRPYNEQFF.